The 30 T cell receptor beta chains below come from one sample, sequenced in a study of blood T cell repertoires in COVID-19. The method was immunoSEQ multiplex PCR; TCRdb's version includes in-frame clones alone and lacks a portion of them. The sample carries more than 45,000 clones, around 80% recorded once. The sample consisted of peripheral blood. Every receptor here comes from a woman between 55 and 75 years old with acute or convalescent COVID-19.

This chain uses TRBV2 with TRBJ1-2; D is unresolved. The germline V gene has CDR1 SNHLY and CDR2 FYNNEI. Trimming cost V 1 base and J 5 bases, with 17 bases left between them. The CDR3 loop spans 16 amino acids. CDR3 coding DNA: TGTGCCAGCAGTGAAGTTCGTAGTGAGGGATCGTATGGCTACACCTTC. Translated: CASSEVRSEGSYGYTF.

The V gene is TRBV3-1 (or the pseudogene TRBV3-2), the J gene TRBJ2-7, with D possibly matching TRBD1 (5 bases). The CDR3 length is 11 residues. With 6 bases removed from V and 4 bases from J, the gap between germline ends came to 7 bases. Germline V gives CDR1 LGHDT, CDR2 YNNKEL (reference sequence). In DNA, the CDR3 is TGTGCCAGCAGAGGGGTTTACGAGCAGTACTTC. It specifies CASRGVYEQYF.

The chain carries TRBV11-2 and TRBJ2-7; D might be TRBD1 (5 bases). The V gene's germline CDR1 is SGHAT and CDR2 FQNNGV. The CDR3 consists of 14 residues. V was cut by 8 bases and J by 0 bases, with 14 bases left in between. CDR3 region: CASSTGHTSYEQYF. The CDR3 DNA is TGTGCCAGCTCGACCGGACACACCTCCTACGAGCAGTACTTC.

The genes are TRBV6-6 and TRBJ2-7, with D possibly matching TRBD2 (5 bases). This CDR3 region has 14 residues. Trimming cost V 0 bases and J 7 bases, with 13 bases left between them. The germline V gene encodes CDR1 MNHNY and CDR2 SVGAGI (reference sequence). The CDR3 loop is CASSYSGSGGEQYF. The CDR3 DNA reads TGTGCCAGCAGTTACTCAGGGAGCGGCGGAGAGCAGTACTTC.

This clone has only a few counts. The junction differs from germline at one of its ends, possibly a read error. This chain connects TRBV7-2 to TRBJ2-5; 9 bases are shared with TRBD1. This CDR3 has 15 residues. Germline CDR1 reads SGHTA; CDR2 reads FQGNSA. Written as DNA, the CDR3 is TGTGCCAGCAGCTTAGGGGACAGGGACCAGGAGACCCAGTACTTC. This sequence encodes CASSLGDRDQETQYF.

This chain joins TRBV6-1 and TRBJ1-4; a possible D gene is TRBD1 (5 bases). CDR3 size: 13 residues. Trimming removed 2 bases at V and 13 bases at J, with 14 bases between. Germline lookup yields CDR1 MNHNS and CDR2 SASEGT. The CDR3 region is CASSELGGAVLFF. Here the CDR3 DNA reads TGTGCCAGCAGTGAATTGGGAGGGGCAGTACTGTTTTTT.

The chain combines TRBV19 with TRBJ1-1, with D uncertain. The CDR3 runs 12 residues. Per germline, CDR1 LNHDA and CDR2 SQIVND (reference sequence). V shed 9 bases and J shed 2 bases, with 10 bases lying between them. CDR3 sequence: CASLNRNTEAFF. CDR3 bases: TGTGCCAGCCTCAACAGAAACACTGAAGCTTTCTTT.

The CDR3 DNA sequence: TGTGCCAGCAGCGACCAGGGGGCCAAGGATGGCTACACCTTC. Translated: CASSDQGAKDGYTF. V and J are TRBV5-4 and TRBJ1-2; 8 bases are shared with TRBD1. V gave up 4 bases and J gave up 6 bases; unmatched junction bases: 8. The V gene's germline CDR1 is SGHNT and CDR2 YYREEE (reference sequence). This CDR3 is built from 14 residues.

The gene calls are TRBV29-1 and TRBJ2-3; TRBD2 aligns across 9 bases. This CDR3 has 12 amino acids. Germline assignment: CDR1 SQVTM and CDR2 ANQGSEA. V was clipped by 6 bases and J by 4 bases; unmatched bases: 2. The CDR3 sequence: CSVGGGADTQYF. The CDR3 region has the DNA TGCAGCGTGGGCGGGGGGGCAGATACGCAGTATTTT.

The gene calls are TRBV11-3 and TRBJ1-1; 7 nucleotides agree with TRBD1. Trimming removed 3 bases from V and 4 bases from J; junction bases left unmatched: 2. Germline loops: CDR1 SGHNT, CDR2 YENEEA. CDR3 length: 13 residues. CDR3 residues: CASSLEGATEAFF. The CDR3 DNA sequence: TGTGCCAGCAGCTTGGAGGGGGCCACTGAAGCTTTCTTT.

The rearrangement links TRBV3-1 (or the pseudogene TRBV3-2) to TRBJ1-6; 10 bases map to TRBD1. Unmatched junction bases numbered 5, after V lost 2 bases and J lost 7 bases. The CDR3 has 16 amino acids. CDR1 is LGHDT, CDR2 YNNKEL, per germline (reference sequence). The CDR3 coding sequence is TGTGCCAGCAGCCAAACCTTGGGACAGGGGAATTCACCCCTCCACTTT. It encodes CASSQTLGQGNSPLHF.

This chain connects TRBV29-1 to TRBJ1-2; D is perhaps TRBD1 (5 bases). Germline V gene lookup returns CDR1 SQVTM and CDR2 ANQGSEA. CDR3 length equals 11 residues. Deletions cut 3 bases from V and 3 bases from J, with 5 bases between. The CDR3 DNA follows: TGCAGCGTTGACAGGGACTATGGCTACACCTTC. This codes for CSVDRDYGYTF.

This chain joins TRBV14 and TRBJ2-1, with TRBD1 as a possible D gene (5 bases). CDR3 length: 14 amino acids. The V gene's germline CDR1 is SGHDN and CDR2 FVKESK. Trimming pared 2 bases from V and 4 bases from J, leaving 9 bases between. The CDR3 region has the DNA TGTGCCAGCAGCCAATTTCAGGGATACAATGAGCAGTTCTTC. Translated: CASSQFQGYNEQFF.

The rearrangement joins TRBV23-1 to TRBJ1-1, with D uncertain. TRBV23-1 is treated as an ORF (open reading frame) with a function not yet certain. V was shortened by 0 bases and J by 2 bases, with 7 bases between the two germline ends. The CDR3 extends over 14 amino acids. Here the CDR3 DNA reads TGCGCCAGCAGTCAATCAGAGGGCAACACTGAAGCTTTCTTT. Protein product: CASSQSEGNTEAFF.

The chain carries TRBV4-3 and TRBJ1-6; possible D gene TRBD1, 6 bases. The V end was cut by 4 bases, the J end by 7 bases, with 14 bases between. Germline lookup yields CDR1 LGHNA and CDR2 YSLEER. The CDR3 sequence is 15 residues long. The CDR3 region has the DNA TGCGCCAGCAGCCCCAGGGGAGGGGGGAATTCACCCCTCCACTTT. Translation: CASSPRGGGNSPLHF.

This chain links TRBV2 with TRBJ1-3, with D perhaps TRBD1 (5 bases). The CDR3 consists of 14 residues. V gave up 7 bases and J gave up 2 bases, with 12 bases separating them. The germline V gene encodes CDR1 SNHLY and CDR2 FYNNEI. CDR3 bases: TGTGCCAGCAACCAGGGTGGCGCTGGAAACACCATATATTTT. Residues: CASNQGGAGNTIYF.

The chain uses TRBV4-3 and TRBJ2-1; 7 nucleotides line up with TRBD2. From germline, CDR1 is LGHNA and CDR2 YSLEER. CDR3 length: 15 residues. The junction had 7 bases not matched to a gene; V was cut back by 0 bases and J by 8 bases. The CDR3 is CASSQDPAGPYEQFF. As DNA, the CDR3 is TGCGCCAGCAGCCAAGACCCAGCGGGGCCCTATGAGCAGTTCTTC.

The gene calls are TRBV5-4 and TRBJ2-2, with 7 bases matching TRBD1. CDR3 length: 16 residues. The germline V gene has CDR1 SGHNT and CDR2 YYREEE (reference sequence). The trim removed 3 bases at V and 0 bases at J, leaving 5 bases unmatched. As DNA, the CDR3 is TGTGCCAGCAGCTCCCGGACAGGAGCGAACACCGGGGAGCTGTTTTTT. As protein: CASSSRTGANTGELFF.

This chain uses TRBV6-7 with TRBJ1-2, with D possibly being TRBD1 (5 bases). Being an ORF, TRBV6-7 has a function that is uncertain. The CDR3 is 15 residues long. Trimming removed 10 bases from V and 0 bases from J, with 18 bases in between. The CDR3 region is CATGGGASTNYGYTF. The CDR3 region has the DNA TGTGCCACCGGGGGAGGCGCCTCCACTAACTATGGCTACACCTTC.

The chain has TRBV3-1 (or the pseudogene TRBV3-2) and TRBJ2-1, with D possibly matching TRBD2 (6 bases). Germline lookup yields CDR1 LGHDT and CDR2 YNNKEL (reference sequence). The CDR3 is 16 residues long. Trimming took 1 base from V and 4 from J, leaving 14 bases between them. CDR3 in DNA: TGTGCCAGCAGCCAAGGGTTGGGGGGAAGATACAATGAGCAGTTCTTC. Residues: CASSQGLGGRYNEQFF.

In nucleotides, the CDR3 is TGTGCCAGCAGCCATTGGACAGGGGGCTTCAGAGAGACCCAGTACTTC. It yields the protein CASSHWTGGFRETQYF. The rearrangement links TRBV3-1 (or the pseudogene TRBV3-2) to TRBJ2-5; 11 bases are a match to TRBD1. V was clipped by 3 bases and J by 4 bases; unmatched bases: 7. In germline, CDR1 is LGHDT, CDR2 YNNKEL (reference sequence). The CDR3 runs 16 residues.

The CDR3 spells CASSLAFQGREQYF. The CDR3 DNA reads TGCGCCAGCAGCTTGGCCTTTCAGGGGCGCGAGCAGTACTTC. The chain couples TRBV5-1 to TRBJ2-7; maybe TRBD1 (6 bases). This CDR3 contains 14 residues. Germline V gives CDR1 SGHRS, CDR2 YFSETQ. V gave up 0 bases and J gave up 6 bases, with 13 bases separating them.

This chain links TRBV4-1 with TRBJ2-7, with 16 nucleotides matching TRBD2. CDR3 length equals 16 residues. V shed 5 bases, J shed 7 bases, and the junction held 8 bases outside the gene matches. The germline V gene encodes CDR1 MGHRA and CDR2 YSYEKL. CDR3 protein: CASSIGTSGGAEEQYF. CDR3 DNA sequence: TGCGCCAGCAGCATAGGGACTAGCGGGGGGGCGGAGGAGCAGTACTTC.

The rearrangement uses TRBV24-1 and TRBJ1-2; TRBD1 matches at 7 bases. Trimming at V came to 4 bases and at J to 5 bases, leaving 6 bases not matched to a gene. This CDR3 is 14 amino acids long. The germline CDR1 and CDR2 sequences are KGHDR and SFDVKD. The CDR3 sequence: CATSDHGQDYGYTF. CDR3 nucleotides: TGTGCCACCAGTGACCATGGACAGGATTATGGCTACACCTTC.

The CDR3 sequence: CASSEGQGVQPQHF. CDR3 coding DNA: TGTGCCAGCAGTGAGGGACAGGGAGTTCAGCCCCAGCATTTT. This chain uses TRBV2 with TRBJ1-5; 9 bases match TRBD1. V lost 3 bases to trimming and J lost 6 bases; unmatched junction nucleotides: 3. CDR1 SNHLY and CDR2 FYNNEI come from the germline V gene. The CDR3 runs 14 residues. The whole variable domain, filled in from reference TRBV2 and TRBJ1-5, reads EPEVTQTPSHQVTQMGQEVILRCVPISNHLYFYWYRQILGQKVEFLVSFYNNEISEKSEIFDDQFSVERPDGSNFTLKIRSTKLEDSAMYFCASSEGQGVQPQHFGDGTRLSIL.

The chain couples TRBV9 to TRBJ1-1; no clear D gene. The V gene lost 1 base and the J gene lost 1 base, with 8 bases spanning the gap. Germline loops: CDR1 SGDLS, CDR2 YYNGEE. This CDR3 spans 14 amino acids. The chain's CDR3 is CASSVQTSNTEAFF. In nucleotides, the CDR3 is TGTGCCAGCAGCGTACAGACATCGAACACTGAAGCTTTCTTT.

The CDR3 nucleotides read TGTGCTAGTGGTTTCCTAGGCAAGTCCGGGGAGCTGTTTTTT. Its translation: CASGFLGKSGELFF. The V call is TRBV12-5, the J call TRBJ2-2; D is unresolved. Germline V gene lookup returns CDR1 LGHNT and CDR2 FRNRAP. Between the trimmed V and J ends, which lost 3 bases and 6 bases, there was a span of 11 bases. This CDR3 has 14 residues.

This rearrangement joins TRBV7-2 to TRBJ2-7; D is unclear. Germline lookup yields CDR1 SGHTA and CDR2 FQGNSA. The CDR3 is made up of 13 amino acids. Trimming took off 6 bases at V and 3 bases at J, with 12 bases between the two ends. The CDR3 bases are TGTGCCAGCAGTGTCGGTGCAGGCTACGAGCAGTACTTC. Amino acids: CASSVGAGYEQYF.

The chain joins TRBV12-3 or TRBV12-4 to TRBJ2-3; no definite D call. CDR3 length equals 13 residues. With 5 bases removed from V and 6 bases from J, the gap between germline ends came to 12 bases. The CDR3, as DNA: TGTGCCAGCAGTAACACATTGAGGGATACGCAGTATTTT. Its protein product is CASSNTLRDTQYF.

This clone has a handful of counts. The rearrangement links TRBV4-2 to TRBJ1-1; tentatively, D is TRBD1 (5 bases). The CDR3 sequence is 12 residues long. Deletions cut 6 bases from V and 1 base from J, with 6 bases between. Per germline, CDR1 LGHNA and CDR2 YNFKEQ. The CDR3 sequence: CASSTGNTEAFF. The CDR3 DNA sequence: TGTGCCAGCAGTACAGGGAACACTGAAGCTTTCTTT.